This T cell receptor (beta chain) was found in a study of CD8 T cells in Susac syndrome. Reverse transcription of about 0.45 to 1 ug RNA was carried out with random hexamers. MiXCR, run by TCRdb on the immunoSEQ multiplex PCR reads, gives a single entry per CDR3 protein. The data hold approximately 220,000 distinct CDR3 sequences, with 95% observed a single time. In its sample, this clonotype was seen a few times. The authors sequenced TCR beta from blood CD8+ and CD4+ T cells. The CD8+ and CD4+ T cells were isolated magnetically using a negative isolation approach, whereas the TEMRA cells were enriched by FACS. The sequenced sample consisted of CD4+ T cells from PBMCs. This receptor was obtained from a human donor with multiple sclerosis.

Written as DNA, the CDR3 is TGTGCCAGCTCACGAGATAACTATGGCTACACCTTC. Translated: CASSRDNYGYTF. The chain carries TRBV18 and TRBJ1-2; D is ambiguous. The CDR3 extends over 12 amino acids. Germline assignment: CDR1 KGHSH and CDR2 LQKENI. Trimming shortened V by 4 bases and J by 1 base, and 4 bases separated the two germline ends.